A single sample gave rise to the 8 T cell receptor beta chains below, sequenced in a study of shared clonotypes between healthy human individuals. Here immunoSEQ multiplex PCR was the method, and the copy in TCRdb shows in-frame clones only, minus some. The sample yields 650,000 to 700,000 clones, around 90% seen once. The specimen was memory CD8+ T cells from PBMCs. Subset denoted: CD45RO+ cells pooled with CCR7-negative TemRA cells. Every receptor here comes from a young man in good health. Some clones in this sample may be carry-over from other donors' samples.

V is TRBV20-1 and J is TRBJ2-1, with a possible D match to TRBD2 (6 bases). Germline assignment: CDR1 DFQATT and CDR2 SNEGSKA (reference sequence). The V end lost 6 bases, the J end lost 6 bases, and 9 bases lay between the germline ends. This CDR3 region has 11 residues. CDR3 in amino acids: CSAVGGNEQFF. CDR3 nucleotide sequence: TGCAGTGCGGTGGGGGGCAATGAGCAGTTCTTC.

The chain has TRBV5-4 and TRBJ2-3, with D possibly TRBD2 on 6 matching bases. CDR3 length equals 14 residues. Per germline, CDR1 SGHNT and CDR2 YYREEE (reference sequence). V was clipped by 5 bases and J by 3 bases, with 13 bases between them. Here the CDR3 reads CASRDPGGTDTQYF. The CDR3 region has the DNA TGTGCCAGCAGGGACCCCGGAGGGACAGATACGCAGTATTTT.

CDR3 bases: TGTGCCAGCAGTTACTCGAAGATAGGCGAGCAGTACTTC. It encodes CASSYSKIGEQYF. The rearrangement uses TRBV6-5 and TRBJ2-7; no definite D call. V was cut by 0 bases and J by 6 bases, with 9 bases left in between. CDR1 MNHEY and CDR2 SVGAGI come from the germline V gene. CDR3 length: 13 residues.

This sequence joins TRBV5-6 and TRBJ2-1; perhaps TRBD1 as D (6 bases). Trimming shortened V by 4 bases and J by 0 bases, and 14 bases separated the two germline ends. Germline-derived CDR1 and CDR2 are SGHDT and YYEEEE. The CDR3 spans 16 residues. The CDR3 DNA reads TGTGCCAGCAGCACGTGGACAGACGGCTCCTACAATGAGCAGTTCTTC. Its translation: CASSTWTDGSYNEQFF.

The chain combines TRBV7-9 with TRBJ2-1; 15 nucleotides agree with TRBD2. Germline assignment: CDR1 SEHNR and CDR2 FQNEAQ (reference sequence). CDR3 length: 18 amino acids. V lost 4 bases, J lost 0 bases, and 4 bases stayed unmatched. The CDR3 nucleotides are TGTGCCAGCAGCTCGGGACTAGCGGGAGGCAGCTCCTACAATGAGCAGTTCTTC. This gives the protein CASSSGLAGGSSYNEQFF.

The chain links TRBV27 to TRBJ2-1, with 8 bases aligning to TRBD2. V lost 4 bases and J lost 0; bases outside the gene matches: 8. The V gene's germline CDR1 is MNHEY and CDR2 SMNVEV (reference sequence). The CDR3 has 17 residues. DNA of the CDR3: TGTGCCAGCAGTTCCGTAGCGGGACCGGTCTCCTACAATGAGCAGTTCTTC. It codes for CASSSVAGPVSYNEQFF.

The chain carries TRBV5-6 and TRBJ2-7; no reliable D call. The CDR3 is 15 residues long. V shed 0 bases and J shed 3 bases, with 13 bases lying between them. Germline CDR1 reads SGHDT; CDR2 reads YYEEEE. The CDR3 sequence: CASSLGGTLFYEQYF. CDR3 nucleotide sequence: TGTGCCAGCAGCTTGGGGGGAACTCTTTTCTACGAGCAGTACTTC.

The V call is TRBV5-1, the J call TRBJ2-7, with unresolved D. Trimming pared 3 bases from V and 0 bases from J, leaving 13 bases between. Germline CDR1 reads SGHRS; CDR2 reads YFSETQ. This CDR3 has 15 amino acids. DNA for the CDR3: TGCGCCAGCAGCTCAAGCGAAGACTTCTCCTACGAGCAGTACTTC. It yields the protein CASSSSEDFSYEQYF. The full variable domain, its missing parts supplied by reference TRBV5-1 and TRBJ2-7, is KAGVTQTPRYLIKTRGQQVTLSCSPISGHRSVSWYQQTPGQGLQFLFEYFSETQRNKGNFPGRFSGRQFSNSRSEMNVSTLELGDSALYLCASSSSEDFSYEQYFGPGTRLTVT.